Listed below are T cell receptor beta chains from one sample, sequenced in a study of blood T cell repertoires in COVID-19. Sequencing was performed with immunoSEQ multiplex PCR; in TCRdb, only in-frame clones are kept and a portion is missing. This sample has about 120,000 clones, with about 83% found just once. Sequenced sample: peripheral blood. These receptors were taken from a man aged 65-85 years with acute or convalescent COVID-19. CDR3s include the opening cysteine and the closing phenylalanine or tryptophan. The D gene is left open where the match is weak. Only part of the rows carry a size: once, few, many, or a class if the clone is expanded.

TRBJ2-2	TRBV7-3	-	-	CASSGQLNTGELFF	TGTGCCAGCAGCGGACAGTTGAACACCGGGGAGCTGTTTTTT
TRBJ2-1	TRBV9	few	-	CASSVYTENEQFF	TGTGCCAGCAGCGTATATACTGAGAATGAGCAGTTCTTC
TRBJ2-2	TRBV6-4	-	-	CASSEGGTGELFF	TGTGCCAGCAGTGAGGGGGGCACCGGGGAGCTGTTTTTT
TRBJ1-1	TRBV11-2	many	-	CASSLAVRSDMNTEAFF	TGTGCCAGCAGCTTAGCTGTCAGGTCTGACATGAACACTGAAGCTTTCTTT
TRBJ1-1	TRBV7-9	-	TRBD1	CASSDYGHRGGTEAFF	TGTGCCAGCAGCGACTACGGGCACAGGGGCGGTACTGAAGCTTTCTTT
TRBJ2-3	TRBV24-1	-	TRBD1	CATSKKDRGGTDTQYF	TGTGCCACCAGTAAAAAGGACAGGGGTGGCACAGATACGCAGTATTTT
TRBJ2-1	TRBV7-2	-	TRBD2	CASIDGLAGGSEQFF	TGTGCCAGCATCGATGGACTAGCGGGAGGTTCCGAGCAGTTCTTC
TRBJ2-2	TRBV18	-	-	CASSPFFQSGTTNTGELFF	TGTGCCAGCTCACCCTTTTTTCAGTCCGGGACAACGAACACCGGGGAGCTGTTTTTT
TRBJ1-6	TRBV19	-	TRBD1	CASIDGQGNSPLHF	TGTGCCAGTATTGATGGACAGGGTAATTCACCCCTCCACTTT
TRBJ1-1	TRBV15	-	-	CATSRETGMNTEAFF	TGTGCCACCAGCAGAGAGACAGGCATGAACACTGAAGCTTTCTTT
TRBJ1-4	TRBV15	once	TRBD1	CATSRKDRGREKLFF	TGTGCCACCAGCAGGAAGGACAGGGGTCGAGAAAAACTGTTTTTT
TRBJ2-5	TRBV6-2/TRBV6-3	-	-	CASSYLAGWIQYF	TGTGCCAGCAGTTACCTGGCCGGGTGGATCCAGTACTTC
TRBJ2-1	TRBV30	-	TRBD1	CAWSKSGWGQGVHEQFF	TGTGCCTGGAGTAAGTCTGGCTGGGGACAGGGAGTCCATGAGCAGTTCTTC
TRBJ2-7	TRBV6-5	-	-	CASRNDWSSYEQYF	TGTGCCAGCAGAAACGACTGGAGCTCCTACGAGCAGTACTTC
TRBJ2-7	TRBV4-3	-	-	CASSQDVTSSWSYEQYF	TGCGCCAGCAGCCAAGATGTAACTAGCAGTTGGTCCTACGAGCAGTACTTC
TRBJ1-6	TRBV7-8	once	TRBD1	CASGTGLIGNSPLHF	TGTGCCAGCGGGACAGGATTGATTGGGAATTCACCCCTCCACTTT
TRBJ2-7	TRBV6-1	-	-	CASSEAGGTPYEQYF	TGTGCCAGCAGTGAAGCTGGGGGGACCCCCTACGAGCAGTACTTC
TRBJ2-7	TRBV5-1	-	TRBD1	CASSPGTGVYEQYF	TGCGCCAGCAGCCCCGGGACAGGGGTCTACGAGCAGTACTTC
TRBJ1-3	TRBV6-6	-	-	CASSYAQGGGNTIYF	TGTGCCAGCAGTTACGCCCAGGGCGGAGGAAACACCATATATTTT
TRBJ1-1	TRBV2	few	-	CASSNSGGTEAFF	TGTGCCAGCAGTAATTCCGGGGGGACTGAAGCTTTCTTT
TRBJ2-7	TRBV5-4	-	TRBD1	CASSLDGPGTGGSYEQYF	TGTGCCAGCAGCTTGGACGGGCCAGGGACAGGGGGCTCCTACGAGCAGTACTTC
TRBJ2-3	TRBV4-3	once	-	CASSHGLTDTQYF	TGCGCCAGCAGCCATGGGCTCACAGATACGCAGTATTTT
TRBJ1-5	TRBV18	-	-	CASSSLPARQNQPQHF	TGTGCCAGCTCATCCCTCCCGGCGCGGCAGAATCAGCCCCAGCATTTT
TRBJ2-5	TRBV7-9	-	TRBD1	CASSLMWDSREETQYF	TGTGCCAGCAGCTTAATGTGGGACAGCCGTGAAGAGACCCAGTACTTC
TRBJ1-1	TRBV5-4	few	-	CASSFGQNTEAFF	TGTGCCAGCAGCTTCGGACAGAACACTGAAGCTTTCTTT
TRBJ2-1	TRBV4-3	-	-	CASSQDSQGYNEQFF	TGCGCCAGCAGCCAAGATAGCCAGGGTTACAATGAGCAGTTCTTC
TRBJ2-6	TRBV2	-	-	CASSPPGLGSGANVLTF	TGTGCCAGCAGCCCCCCAGGGTTGGGATCTGGGGCCAACGTCCTGACTTTC
TRBJ2-2	TRBV5-4	-	-	CASSAGLTTGELFF	TGTGCCAGCAGCGCCGGACTTACCACCGGGGAGCTGTTTTTT
TRBJ2-2	TRBV7-2	-	TRBD1	CASSGQGSGELFF	TGTGCCAGCAGCGGACAGGGGTCCGGGGAGCTGTTTTTT
TRBJ1-1	TRBV7-3	few	-	CASSLTPGNTEAFF	TGTGCCAGCAGCTTAACCCCGGGTAACACTGAAGCTTTCTTT
TRBJ2-7	TRBV24-1	-	TRBD2	CATGGTSDYEQYF	TGTGCCACGGGGGGGACTAGCGACTACGAGCAGTACTTC
TRBJ2-1	TRBV7-9	-	TRBD2	CASSLVPGLAGGSYNEQFF	TGTGCCAGCAGCCTCGTCCCGGGACTAGCGGGAGGGAGCTACAATGAGCAGTTCTTC
TRBJ1-1	TRBV7-2	-	TRBD1	CASSSGQGWFTEAFF	TGTGCCAGCAGCTCCGGACAGGGATGGTTTACTGAAGCTTTCTTT
TRBJ2-3	TRBV19	-	-	CASSIGRLVFGNTQYF	TGTGCCAGTAGTATAGGACGACTAGTATTCGGGAATACGCAGTATTTT
TRBJ2-5	TRBV9	-	TRBD2	CASSVGLAGDETQYF	TGTGCCAGCAGCGTAGGTTTAGCGGGGGATGAGACCCAGTACTTC
TRBJ2-3	TRBV28	few	TRBD2	CASSSGGGANTDTQYF	TGTGCCAGCAGTTCCGGCGGGGGGGCAAACACAGATACGCAGTATTTT
TRBJ2-7	TRBV28	-	TRBD2	CASSPLSGVYEQYF	TGTGCCAGCAGTCCTCTTAGCGGGGTTTACGAGCAGTACTTC
TRBJ2-7	TRBV7-3	-	TRBD1	CASSLQGANGYEQYF	TGTGCCAGCAGCTTACAGGGGGCGAATGGCTACGAGCAGTACTTC
TRBJ1-2	TRBV19	once	TRBD1	CASRLGQHYGYTF	TGTGCCAGTAGATTGGGACAGCACTATGGCTACACCTTC
TRBJ2-1	TRBV2	-	TRBD2	CASRISGNIFSYNEQFF	TGTGCCAGCAGAATTAGCGGGAACATCTTCTCCTACAATGAGCAGTTCTTC
TRBJ2-3	TRBV2	-	TRBD2	CASILGLAGTTDTQYF	TGTGCCAGCATTCTGGGACTAGCGGGGACCACAGATACGCAGTATTTT
TRBJ2-1	TRBV4-3	-	-	CASSPFGLDWTNEQFF	TGCGCCAGCAGCCCATTCGGACTGGACTGGACTAATGAGCAGTTCTTC
TRBJ1-1	TRBV3-1/TRBV3-2	-	-	CASSPFFTGDTEAFF	TGTGCCAGCAGCCCATTTTTTACCGGGGACACTGAAGCTTTCTTT
TRBJ1-1	TRBV10-1	-	-	CASLWRDTEAFF	TGCGCCAGCTTATGGAGGGACACTGAAGCTTTCTTT
TRBJ1-5	TRBV15	-	-	CATSRNRVRGEPQHF	TGTGCCACCAGCAGGAACAGGGTAAGGGGTGAGCCCCAGCATTTT
TRBJ2-7	TRBV6-2/TRBV6-3	-	TRBD2	CASSYSRPRSKRGSYEQYF	TGTGCCAGCAGTTACTCGAGGCCCCGCTCCAAGCGGGGCTCCTACGAGCAGTACTTC